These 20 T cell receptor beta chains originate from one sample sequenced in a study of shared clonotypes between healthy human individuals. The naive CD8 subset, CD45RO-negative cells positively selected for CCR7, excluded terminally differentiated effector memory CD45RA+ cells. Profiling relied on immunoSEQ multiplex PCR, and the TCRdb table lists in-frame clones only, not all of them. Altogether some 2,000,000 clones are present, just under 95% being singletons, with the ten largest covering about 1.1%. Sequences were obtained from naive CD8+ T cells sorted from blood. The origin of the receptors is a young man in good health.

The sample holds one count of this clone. CDR3 sequence reads: CASSWGLAGMQDTQYF. Written as DNA, the CDR3 is TGTGCCAGCAGCTGGGGACTAGCGGGAATGCAAGATACGCAGTATTTT. The chain combines TRBV7-2 with TRBJ2-3, with 13 bases lining up with TRBD2. CDR1 is SGHTA and CDR2 is FQGNSA in the germline V gene. Trimming cost V 4 bases and J 5 bases; bases outside gene matches: 6. This CDR3 comprises 16 residues.

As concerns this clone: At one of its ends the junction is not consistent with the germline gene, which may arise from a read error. CDR3 DNA sequence: TGCAGCGTTGGTTACTCCTCCGAGCAGTACTTC. Encoded protein: CSVGYSSEQYF. The chain combines TRBV29-1 with TRBJ2-7, with D unclear. CDR3 length equals 11 residues. Per the germline V gene, CDR1 is SQVTM and CDR2 is ANQGSEA.

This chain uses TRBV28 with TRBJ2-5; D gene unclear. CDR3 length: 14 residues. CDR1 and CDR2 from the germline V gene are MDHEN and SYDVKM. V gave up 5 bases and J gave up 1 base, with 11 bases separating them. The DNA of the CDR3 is TGTGCCAGCAGTCAGAGAAGGGCCCAAGAGACCCAGTACTTC. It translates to CASSQRRAQETQYF.

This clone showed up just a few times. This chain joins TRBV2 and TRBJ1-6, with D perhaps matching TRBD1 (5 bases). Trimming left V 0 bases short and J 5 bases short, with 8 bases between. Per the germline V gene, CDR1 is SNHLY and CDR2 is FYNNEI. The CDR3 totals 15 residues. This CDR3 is CASSEARAHNSPLHF. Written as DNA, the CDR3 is TGTGCCAGCAGTGAAGCCAGGGCCCATAATTCACCCCTCCACTTT.

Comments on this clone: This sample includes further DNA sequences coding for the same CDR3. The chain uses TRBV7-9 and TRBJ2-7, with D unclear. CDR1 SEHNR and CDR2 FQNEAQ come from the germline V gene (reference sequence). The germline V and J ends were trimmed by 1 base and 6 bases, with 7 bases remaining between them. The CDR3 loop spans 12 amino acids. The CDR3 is CASSLGVGEQYF. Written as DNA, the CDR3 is TGTGCCAGCAGCTTAGGAGTCGGCGAGCAGTACTTC.

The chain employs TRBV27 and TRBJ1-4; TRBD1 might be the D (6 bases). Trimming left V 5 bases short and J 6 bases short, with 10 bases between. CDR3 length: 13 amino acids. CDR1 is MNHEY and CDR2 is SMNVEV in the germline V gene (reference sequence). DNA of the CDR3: TGTGCCAGCAGTACAGGGTGGGATGAAAAACTGTTTTTT. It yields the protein CASSTGWDEKLFF.

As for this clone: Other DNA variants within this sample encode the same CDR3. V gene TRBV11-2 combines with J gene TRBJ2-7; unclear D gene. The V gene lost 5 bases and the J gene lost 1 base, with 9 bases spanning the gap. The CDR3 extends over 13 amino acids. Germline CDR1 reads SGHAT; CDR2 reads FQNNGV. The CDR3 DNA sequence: TGTGCCAGCAGCCTCCAAACTTCCTACGAGCAGTACTTC. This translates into CASSLQTSYEQYF.

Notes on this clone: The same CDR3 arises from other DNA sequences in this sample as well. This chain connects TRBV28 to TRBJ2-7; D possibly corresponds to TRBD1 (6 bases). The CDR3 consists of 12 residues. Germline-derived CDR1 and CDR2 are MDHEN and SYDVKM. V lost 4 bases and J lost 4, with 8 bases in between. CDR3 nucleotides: TGTGCCAGCAGTTGGACAGCTTACGAGCAGTACTTC. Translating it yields CASSWTAYEQYF.

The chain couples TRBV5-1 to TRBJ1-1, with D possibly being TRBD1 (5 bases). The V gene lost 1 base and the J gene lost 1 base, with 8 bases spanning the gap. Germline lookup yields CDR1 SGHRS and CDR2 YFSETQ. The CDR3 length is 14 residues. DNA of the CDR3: TGCGCCAGCAGCTTGTTTCAGGGGAACACTGAAGCTTTCTTT. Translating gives CASSLFQGNTEAFF.

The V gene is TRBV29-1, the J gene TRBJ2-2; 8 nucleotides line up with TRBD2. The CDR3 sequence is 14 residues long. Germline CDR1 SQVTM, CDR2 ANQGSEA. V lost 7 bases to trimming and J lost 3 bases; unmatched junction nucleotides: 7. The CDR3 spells CSGREGTYTGELFF. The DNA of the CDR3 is TGCAGCGGCCGGGAGGGGACCTACACCGGGGAGCTGTTTTTT.

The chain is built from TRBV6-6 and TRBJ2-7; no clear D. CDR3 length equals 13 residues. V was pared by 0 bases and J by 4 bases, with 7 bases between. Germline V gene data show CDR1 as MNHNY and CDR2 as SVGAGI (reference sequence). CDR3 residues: CASSYSSVYEQYF. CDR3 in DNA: TGTGCCAGCAGTTACTCGTCAGTTTACGAGCAGTACTTC.

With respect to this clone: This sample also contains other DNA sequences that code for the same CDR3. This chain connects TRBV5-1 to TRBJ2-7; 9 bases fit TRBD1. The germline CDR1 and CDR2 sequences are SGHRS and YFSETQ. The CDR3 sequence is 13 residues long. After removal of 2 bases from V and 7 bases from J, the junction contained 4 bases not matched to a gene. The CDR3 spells CASSLATGGEQYF. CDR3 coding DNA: TGCGCCAGCAGCTTAGCGACAGGGGGGGAGCAGTACTTC.

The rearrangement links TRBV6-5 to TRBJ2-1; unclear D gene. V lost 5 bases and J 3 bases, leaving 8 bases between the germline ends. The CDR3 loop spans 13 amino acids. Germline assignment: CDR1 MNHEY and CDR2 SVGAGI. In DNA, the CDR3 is TGTGCCAGCAGTGATCCCCTCTACAATGAGCAGTTCTTC. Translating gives CASSDPLYNEQFF.

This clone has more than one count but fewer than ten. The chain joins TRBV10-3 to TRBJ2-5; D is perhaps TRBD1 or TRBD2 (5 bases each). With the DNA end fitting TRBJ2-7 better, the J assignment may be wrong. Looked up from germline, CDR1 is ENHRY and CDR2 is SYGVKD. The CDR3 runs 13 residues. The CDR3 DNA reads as TGTGCCATCAGTGACGGGACCCCCTACGAGCAGTACTTC. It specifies CAISDGTPYEQYF.

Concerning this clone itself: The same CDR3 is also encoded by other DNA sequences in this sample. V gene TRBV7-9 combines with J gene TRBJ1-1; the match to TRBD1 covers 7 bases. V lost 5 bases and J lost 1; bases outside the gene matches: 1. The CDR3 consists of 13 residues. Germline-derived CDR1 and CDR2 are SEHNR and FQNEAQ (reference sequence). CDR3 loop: CASSQGGNTEAFF. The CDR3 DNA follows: TGTGCCAGCAGCCAGGGGGGGAACACTGAAGCTTTCTTT.

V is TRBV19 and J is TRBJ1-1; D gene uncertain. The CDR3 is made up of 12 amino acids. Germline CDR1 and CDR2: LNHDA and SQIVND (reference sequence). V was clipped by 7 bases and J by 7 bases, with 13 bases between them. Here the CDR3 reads CASIGVGIEAFF. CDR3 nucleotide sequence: TGTGCCAGTATTGGAGTGGGGATTGAAGCTTTCTTT.

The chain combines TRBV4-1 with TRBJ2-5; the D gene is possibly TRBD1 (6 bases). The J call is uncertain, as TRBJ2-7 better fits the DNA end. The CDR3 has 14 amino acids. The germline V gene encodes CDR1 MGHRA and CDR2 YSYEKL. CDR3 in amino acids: CASSHRQESYEQYF. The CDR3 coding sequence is TGCGCCAGCAGCCATCGACAGGAATCCTACGAGCAGTACTTC.

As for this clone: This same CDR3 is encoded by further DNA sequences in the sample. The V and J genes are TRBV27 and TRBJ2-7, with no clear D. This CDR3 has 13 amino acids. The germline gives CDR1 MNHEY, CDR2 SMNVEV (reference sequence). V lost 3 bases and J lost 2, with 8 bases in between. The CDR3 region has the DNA TGTGCCAGCAGTTTCGGCGCAACCTACGAGCAGTACTTC. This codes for CASSFGATYEQYF.

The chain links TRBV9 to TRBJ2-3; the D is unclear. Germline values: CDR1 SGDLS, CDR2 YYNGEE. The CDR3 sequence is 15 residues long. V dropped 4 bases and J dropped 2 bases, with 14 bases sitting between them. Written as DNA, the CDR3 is TGTGCCAGCAGCCCGATTTTGAGACCCACAGATACGCAGTATTTT. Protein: CASSPILRPTDTQYF.

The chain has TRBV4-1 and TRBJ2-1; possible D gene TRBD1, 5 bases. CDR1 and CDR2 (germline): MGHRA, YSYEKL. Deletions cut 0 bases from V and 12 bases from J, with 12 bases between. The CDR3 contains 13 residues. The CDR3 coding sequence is TGCGCCAGCAGCCAAGAGAATGACAGAGGGCAGTTCTTC. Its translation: CASSQENDRGQFF.